The T cell receptor beta chain under discussion was sequenced for a study of control samples from healthy donors and cancer patients. V lost 4 bases, J lost 1 base, and 6 bases stayed unmatched. Germline values: CDR1 MDHEN, CDR2 SYDVKM. The CDR3 runs to 16 residues. Method: immunoSEQ multiplex PCR; TCRdb's copy keeps in-frame clones and lacks some. This sample's clone table lists some 190,000 clones. The V gene is TRBV28, the J gene TRBJ1-3, with 8 bases identical to TRBD1. Specimen: blood. The clonotype was recovered from a woman aged 30 to 39 in good health. CDR3 in DNA: TGTGCCAGCAGTTCACGGACAGGGAGGTCTGGAAACACCATATATTTT. Amino acids: CASSSRTGRSGNTIYF. Combining the CDR3 with reference TRBV28 and TRBJ1-3 gives the whole variable domain DVKVTQSSRYLVKRTGEKVFLECVQDMDHENMFWYRQDPGLGLRLIYFSYDVKMKEKGDIPEGYSVSREKKERFSLILESASTNQTSMYLCASSSRTGRSGNTIYFGEGSWLTVV.